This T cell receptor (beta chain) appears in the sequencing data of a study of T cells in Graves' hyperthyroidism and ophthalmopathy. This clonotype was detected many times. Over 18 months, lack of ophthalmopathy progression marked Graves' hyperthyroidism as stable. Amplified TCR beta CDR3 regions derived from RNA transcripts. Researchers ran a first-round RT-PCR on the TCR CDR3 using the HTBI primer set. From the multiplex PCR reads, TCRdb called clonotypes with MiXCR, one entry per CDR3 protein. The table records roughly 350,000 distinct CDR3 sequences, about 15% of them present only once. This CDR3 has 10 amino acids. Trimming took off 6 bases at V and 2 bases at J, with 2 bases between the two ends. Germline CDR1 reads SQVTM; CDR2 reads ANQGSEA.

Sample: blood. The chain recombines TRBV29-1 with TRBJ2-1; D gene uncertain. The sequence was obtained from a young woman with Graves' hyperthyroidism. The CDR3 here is CSVAYNEQFF. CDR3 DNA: TGCAGCGTGGCCTACAATGAGCAGTTCTTC.